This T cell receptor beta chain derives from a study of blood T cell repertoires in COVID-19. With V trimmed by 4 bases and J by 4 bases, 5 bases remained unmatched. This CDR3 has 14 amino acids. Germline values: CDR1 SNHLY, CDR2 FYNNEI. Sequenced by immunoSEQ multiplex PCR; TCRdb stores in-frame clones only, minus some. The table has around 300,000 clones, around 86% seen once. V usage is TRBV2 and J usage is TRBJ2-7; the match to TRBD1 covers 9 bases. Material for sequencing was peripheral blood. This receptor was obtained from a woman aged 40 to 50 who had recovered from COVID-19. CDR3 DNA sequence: TGTGCCAGCAGTGCATCGACAGGGGGGTACGAGCAGTACTTC. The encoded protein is CASSASTGGYEQYF.